The entry that follows covers one T cell receptor (beta chain) sequence. Its antigen remains unidentified. This sample was included in a study of cytomegalovirus exposure and HLA in healthy donors. Findings and caveats of the study: TRBV6-2, TRBV6-3 and other indistinguishable V segments were excluded.

The CDR3 totals 13 residues. Germline loops: CDR1 SEHNR, CDR2 FQNEAQ (reference sequence). Trimming at V came to 5 bases and at J to 7 bases, leaving 5 bases not matched to a gene. The PCR had 60 Vbeta and 13 Jbeta primers. TCRdb's table, derived via immunoSEQ multiplex PCR, lists solely in-frame clones and lacks some. The sample lists 150,000 to 200,000 clones, 80% to 85% occurring once. The specimen sequenced was PBMCs. This TCR derives from a boy younger than 10 in good health and CMV-seronegative. This chain links TRBV7-9 with TRBJ1-2; TRBD1 agrees at 9 bases. The CDR3 nucleotides read TGTGCCAGCAGCCCCGGGACAGGGATTGGCTACACCTTC. It is translated as CASSPGTGIGYTF. Based on the CDR3 plus reference TRBV7-9 and TRBJ1-2, the full variable domain is DTGVSQNPRHKITKRGQNVTFRCDPISEHNRLYWYRQTLGQGPEFLTYFQNEAQLEKSRLLSDRFSAERPKGSFSTLEIQRTEQGDSAMYLCASSPGTGIGYTFGSGTRLTVV.